Sequencing of this T cell receptor (beta chain) was carried out in a study of neurological immune-mediated disorders. This clonotype was recorded at least ten times. Each CDR3 protein gets one entry after TCRdb re-called the 5' RACE reads with MiXCR. The sample lists about 53,000 distinct CDR3 sequences; around a sixth were seen once. The source of this sequence is a man aged 55 to 70 in good health. Input material: PBMCs.

The CDR3, as DNA: TGCAGTGCTATCCCCGGACTAGCGGGGAACTACGAGCAGTACTTC. Its translation is CSAIPGLAGNYEQYF. The rearrangement links TRBV20-1 to TRBJ2-7; 12 nucleotides line up with TRBD2. CDR1 is DFQATT, CDR2 SNEGSKA, per germline (reference sequence). The CDR3 loop spans 15 amino acids. The J segment lost 3 bases and the V segment lost 4 bases, leaving 7 bases of the junction unmatched.